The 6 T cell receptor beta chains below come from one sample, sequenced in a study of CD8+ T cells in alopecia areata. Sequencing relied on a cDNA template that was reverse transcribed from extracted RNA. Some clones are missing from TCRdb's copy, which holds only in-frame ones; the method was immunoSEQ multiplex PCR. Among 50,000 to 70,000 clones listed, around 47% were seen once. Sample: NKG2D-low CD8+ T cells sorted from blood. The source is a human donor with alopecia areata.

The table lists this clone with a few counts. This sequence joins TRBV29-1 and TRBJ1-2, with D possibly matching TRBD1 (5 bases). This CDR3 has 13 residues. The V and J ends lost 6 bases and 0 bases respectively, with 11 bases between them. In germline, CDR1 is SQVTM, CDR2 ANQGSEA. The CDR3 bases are TGCAGCGTCGGGGACGGAGCTAACTATGGCTACACCTTC. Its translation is CSVGDGANYGYTF.

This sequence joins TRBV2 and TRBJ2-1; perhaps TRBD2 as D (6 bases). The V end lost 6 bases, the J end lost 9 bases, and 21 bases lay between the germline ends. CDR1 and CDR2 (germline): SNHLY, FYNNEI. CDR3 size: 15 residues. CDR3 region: CASRTQEGLKGEQFF. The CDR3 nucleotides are TGTGCCAGCAGAACCCAGGAGGGTCTGAAAGGTGAGCAGTTCTTC. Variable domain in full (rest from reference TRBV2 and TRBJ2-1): EPEVTQTPSHQVTQMGQEVILRCVPISNHLYFYWYRQILGQKVEFLVSFYNNEISEKSEIFDDQFSVERPDGSNFTLKIRSTKLEDSAMYFCASRTQEGLKGEQFFGPGTRLTVL.

Here the CDR3 DNA reads TGTGCCAGCAACCCCACGGGGGGGTTGGAGACCCAGTACTTC. It codes for CASNPTGGLETQYF. This sequence joins TRBV7-2 and TRBJ2-5, with 8 bases matching TRBD2. CDR1 SGHTA and CDR2 FQGNSA come from the germline V gene. The trim removed 7 bases at V and 5 bases at J, leaving 9 bases unmatched. The CDR3 sequence is 14 residues long.

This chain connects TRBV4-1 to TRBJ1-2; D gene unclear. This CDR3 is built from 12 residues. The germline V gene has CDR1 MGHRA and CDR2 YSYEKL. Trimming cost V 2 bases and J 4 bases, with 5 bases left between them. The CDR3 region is CASSQSPYGYTF. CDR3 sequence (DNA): TGCGCCAGCAGCCAAAGCCCCTATGGCTACACCTTC.

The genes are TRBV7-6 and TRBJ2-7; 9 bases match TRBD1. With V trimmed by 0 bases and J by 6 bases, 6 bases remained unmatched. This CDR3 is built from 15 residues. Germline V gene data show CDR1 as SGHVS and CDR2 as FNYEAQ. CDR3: CASSLAWDRVGEQYF. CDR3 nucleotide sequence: TGTGCCAGCAGCTTAGCTTGGGACAGGGTCGGCGAGCAGTACTTC.

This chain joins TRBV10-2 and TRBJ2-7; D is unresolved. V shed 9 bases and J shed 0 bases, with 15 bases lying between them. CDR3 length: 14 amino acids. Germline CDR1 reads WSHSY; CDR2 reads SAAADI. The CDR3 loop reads CASRDGGISYEQYF. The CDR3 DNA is TGCGCCAGTCGTGATGGTGGCATCTCCTACGAGCAGTACTTC.